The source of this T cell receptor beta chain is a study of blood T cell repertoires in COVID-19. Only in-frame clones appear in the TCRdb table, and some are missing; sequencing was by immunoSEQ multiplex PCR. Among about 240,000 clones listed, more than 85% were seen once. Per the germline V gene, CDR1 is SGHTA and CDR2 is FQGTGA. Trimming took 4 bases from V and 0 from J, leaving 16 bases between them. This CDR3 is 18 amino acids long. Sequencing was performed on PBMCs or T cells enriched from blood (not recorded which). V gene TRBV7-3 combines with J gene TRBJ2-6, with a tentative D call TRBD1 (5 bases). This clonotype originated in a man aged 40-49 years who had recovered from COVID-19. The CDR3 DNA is TGTGCCAGCAGCTCGAATCCTAGGGGTAGCTCTGGGGCCAACGTCCTGACTTTC. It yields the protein CASSSNPRGSSGANVLTF.